The T cell receptor (beta chain) under discussion was sequenced for a study of neurological immune-mediated disorders. This clonotype was found many times. Its cognate antigen is unknown. With 10-nucleotide random UMIs included, cDNA was synthesized by 5'RACE. TCRdb re-derived calls from the 5' RACE reads in MiXCR, one entry per CDR3 protein. The sample consists of over 45,000 distinct CDR3 sequences, about 3% of them appearing once. Broader study findings: One related-CDR3 cluster, identified by phylogenetic grouping, held the repertoires of 18 of 34 multiple sclerosis patients and was a possible signature.

The sequence derives from a man aged 35-49 years with multiple sclerosis. The sequencing input was PBMCs.

The CDR3 loop is CAITGDSYEQYF. Here the CDR3 DNA reads TGTGCCATCACTGGGGACTCCTACGAGCAGTACTTC. This rearrangement joins TRBV10-3 to TRBJ2-7; the D is unclear. V was clipped by 7 bases and J by 0 bases, with 7 bases between them. The CDR3 covers 12 residues. From germline, CDR1 is ENHRY and CDR2 SYGVKD.